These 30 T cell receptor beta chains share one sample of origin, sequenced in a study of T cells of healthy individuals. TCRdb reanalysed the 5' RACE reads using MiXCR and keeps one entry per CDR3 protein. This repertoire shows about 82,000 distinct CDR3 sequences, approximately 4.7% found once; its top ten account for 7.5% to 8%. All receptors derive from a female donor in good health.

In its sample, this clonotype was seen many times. Here the CDR3 DNA reads TGCGCCAGCAATAAGGGTGATACGCAGTATTTT. Amino acids: CASNKGDTQYF. The gene calls are TRBV5-1 and TRBJ2-3; no reliable D call. Germline values: CDR1 SGHRS, CDR2 YFSETQ. The V end lost 6 bases, the J end lost 6 bases, and 8 bases lay between the germline ends. This CDR3 has 11 residues.

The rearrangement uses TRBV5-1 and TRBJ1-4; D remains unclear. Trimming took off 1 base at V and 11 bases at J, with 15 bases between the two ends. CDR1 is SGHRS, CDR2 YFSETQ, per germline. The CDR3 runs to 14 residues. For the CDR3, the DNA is TGCGCCAGCAGCTTGAACATGGCAGGCGGTAAACTGTTTTTT. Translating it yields CASSLNMAGGKLFF.

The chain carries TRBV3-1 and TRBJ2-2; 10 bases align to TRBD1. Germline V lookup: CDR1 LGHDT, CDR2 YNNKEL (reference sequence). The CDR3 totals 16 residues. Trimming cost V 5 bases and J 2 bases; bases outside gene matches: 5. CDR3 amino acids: CASSSRDRGNTGELFF. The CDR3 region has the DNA TGTGCCAGCAGCTCCCGGGACAGGGGTAACACCGGGGAGCTGTTTTTT.

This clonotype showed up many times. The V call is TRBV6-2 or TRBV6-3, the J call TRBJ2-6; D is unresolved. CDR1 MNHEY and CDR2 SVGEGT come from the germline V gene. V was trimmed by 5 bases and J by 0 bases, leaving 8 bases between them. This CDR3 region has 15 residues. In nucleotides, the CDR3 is TGTGCCAGCAGTCTGACCCACTCTGGGGCCAACGTCCTGACTTTC. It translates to CASSLTHSGANVLTF.

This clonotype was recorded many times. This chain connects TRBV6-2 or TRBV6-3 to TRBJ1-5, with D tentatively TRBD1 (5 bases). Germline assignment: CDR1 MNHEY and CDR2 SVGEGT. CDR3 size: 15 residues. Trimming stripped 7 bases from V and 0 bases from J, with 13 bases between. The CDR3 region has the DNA TGTGCCAGCAAAGGACATACCGATAGCAATCAGCCCCAGCATTTT. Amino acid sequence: CASKGHTDSNQPQHF.

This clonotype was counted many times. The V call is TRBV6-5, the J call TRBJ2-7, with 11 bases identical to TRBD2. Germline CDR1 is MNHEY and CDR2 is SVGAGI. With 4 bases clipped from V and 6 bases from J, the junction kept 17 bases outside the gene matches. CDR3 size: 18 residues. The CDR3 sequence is CASSSRLTSGSVSGEQYF. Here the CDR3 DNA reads TGTGCCAGCAGTTCCCGCCTCACTAGCGGGAGCGTCAGTGGCGAGCAGTACTTC.

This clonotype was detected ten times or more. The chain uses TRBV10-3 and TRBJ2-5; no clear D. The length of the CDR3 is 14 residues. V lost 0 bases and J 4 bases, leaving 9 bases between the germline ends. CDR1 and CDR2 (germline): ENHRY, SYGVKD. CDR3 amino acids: CAISESSTVETQYF. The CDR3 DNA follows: TGTGCCATCAGTGAGTCGTCAACCGTAGAGACCCAGTACTTC.

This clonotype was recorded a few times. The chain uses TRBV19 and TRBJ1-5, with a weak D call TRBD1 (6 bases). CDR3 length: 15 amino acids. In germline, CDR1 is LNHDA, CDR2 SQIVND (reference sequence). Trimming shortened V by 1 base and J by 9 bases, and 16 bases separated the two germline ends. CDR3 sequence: CASSIGTQGSLPQHF. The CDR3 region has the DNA TGTGCCAGTAGTATAGGGACACAGGGCTCCCTGCCCCAGCATTTT.

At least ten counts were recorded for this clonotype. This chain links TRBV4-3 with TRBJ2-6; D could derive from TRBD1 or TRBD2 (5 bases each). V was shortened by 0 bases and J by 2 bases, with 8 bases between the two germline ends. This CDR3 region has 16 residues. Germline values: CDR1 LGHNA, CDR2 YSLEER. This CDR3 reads CASSQEGVAGANVLTF. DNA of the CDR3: TGCGCCAGCAGCCAAGAGGGGGTGGCTGGGGCCAACGTCCTGACTTTC.

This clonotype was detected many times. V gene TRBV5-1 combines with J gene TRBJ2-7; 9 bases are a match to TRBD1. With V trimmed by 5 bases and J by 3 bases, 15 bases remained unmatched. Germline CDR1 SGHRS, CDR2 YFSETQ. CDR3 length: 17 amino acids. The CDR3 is CASSYGKLDRGNYEQYF. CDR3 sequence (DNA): TGCGCCAGCAGTTATGGAAAGTTGGACAGGGGAAACTACGAGCAGTACTTC.

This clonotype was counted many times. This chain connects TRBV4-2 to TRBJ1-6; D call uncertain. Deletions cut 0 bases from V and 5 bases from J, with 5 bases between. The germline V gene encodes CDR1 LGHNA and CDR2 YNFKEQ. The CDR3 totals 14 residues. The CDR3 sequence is CASSQEGDNSPLHF. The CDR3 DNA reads TGTGCCAGCAGCCAAGAAGGTGATAATTCACCCCTCCACTTT.

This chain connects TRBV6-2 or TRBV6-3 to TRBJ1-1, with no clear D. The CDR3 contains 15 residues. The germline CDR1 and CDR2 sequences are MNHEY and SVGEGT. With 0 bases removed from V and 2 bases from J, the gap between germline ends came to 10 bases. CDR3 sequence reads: CASSYSGLYNTEAFF. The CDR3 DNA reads TGTGCCAGCAGTTACTCAGGGTTATACAACACTGAAGCTTTCTTT.

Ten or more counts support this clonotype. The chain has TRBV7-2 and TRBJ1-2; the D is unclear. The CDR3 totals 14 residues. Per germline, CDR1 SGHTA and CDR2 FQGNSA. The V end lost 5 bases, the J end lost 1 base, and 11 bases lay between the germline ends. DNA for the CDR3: TGTGCCAGCAGCAAGACGCAGCATAACTATGGCTACACCTTC. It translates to CASSKTQHNYGYTF.

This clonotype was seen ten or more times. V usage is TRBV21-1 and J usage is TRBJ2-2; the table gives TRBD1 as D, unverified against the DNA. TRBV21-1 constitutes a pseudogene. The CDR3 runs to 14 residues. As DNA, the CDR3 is TGTGCCAGCAGCAAGCGACAGGACACCGGGGAGCTGTTTTTT. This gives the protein CASSKRQDTGELFF.

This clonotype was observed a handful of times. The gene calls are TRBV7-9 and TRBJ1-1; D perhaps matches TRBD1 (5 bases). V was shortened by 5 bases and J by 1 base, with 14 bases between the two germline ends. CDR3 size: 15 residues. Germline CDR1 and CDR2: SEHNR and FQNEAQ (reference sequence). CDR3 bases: TGTGCCAGCAGCCCCTCCGGGGCAAAGAACACTGAAGCTTTCTTT. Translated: CASSPSGAKNTEAFF. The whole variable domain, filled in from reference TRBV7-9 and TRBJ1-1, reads DTGVSQNPRHKITKRGQNVTFRCDPISEHNRLYWYRQTLGQGPEFLTYFQNEAQLEKSRLLSDRFSAERPKGSFSTLEIQRTEQGDSAMYLCASSPSGAKNTEAFFGQGTRLTVV.

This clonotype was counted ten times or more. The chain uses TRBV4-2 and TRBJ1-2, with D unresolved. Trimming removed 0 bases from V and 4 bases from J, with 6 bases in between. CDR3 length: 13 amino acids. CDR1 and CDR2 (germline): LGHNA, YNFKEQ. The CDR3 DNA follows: TGTGCCAGCAGCCAAGATTCGGCCTATGGCTACACCTTC. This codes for CASSQDSAYGYTF.

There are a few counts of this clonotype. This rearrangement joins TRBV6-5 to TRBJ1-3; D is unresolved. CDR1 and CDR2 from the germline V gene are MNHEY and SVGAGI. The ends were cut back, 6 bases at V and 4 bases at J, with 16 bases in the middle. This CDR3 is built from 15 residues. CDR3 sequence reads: CASRSSHPSGNTIYF. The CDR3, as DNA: TGTGCCAGCAGGTCATCCCATCCATCCGGAAACACCATATATTTT.

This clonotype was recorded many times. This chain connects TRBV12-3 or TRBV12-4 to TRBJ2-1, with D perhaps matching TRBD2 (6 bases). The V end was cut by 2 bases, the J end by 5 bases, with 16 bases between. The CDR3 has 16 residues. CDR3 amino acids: CASSLPGLSGNNEQFF. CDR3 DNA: TGTGCCAGCAGTTTACCCGGACTTAGCGGAAACAATGAGCAGTTCTTC.

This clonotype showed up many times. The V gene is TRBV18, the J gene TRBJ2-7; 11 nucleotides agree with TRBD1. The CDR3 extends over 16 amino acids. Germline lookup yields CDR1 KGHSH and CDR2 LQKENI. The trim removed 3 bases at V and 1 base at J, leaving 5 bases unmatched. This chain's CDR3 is CASSPFRDRGSYEQYF. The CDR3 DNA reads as TGTGCCAGCTCACCCTTCCGGGACAGGGGGTCCTACGAGCAGTACTTC.

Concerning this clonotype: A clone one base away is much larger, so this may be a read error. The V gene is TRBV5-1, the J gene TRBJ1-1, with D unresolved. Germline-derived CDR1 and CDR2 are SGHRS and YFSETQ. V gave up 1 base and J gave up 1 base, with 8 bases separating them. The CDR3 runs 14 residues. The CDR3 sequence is CASSLTDGNTEAFF. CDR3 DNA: TGCGCCAGCAGCTTGACCGACGGGAACACTGAAGCTTTCTTT.

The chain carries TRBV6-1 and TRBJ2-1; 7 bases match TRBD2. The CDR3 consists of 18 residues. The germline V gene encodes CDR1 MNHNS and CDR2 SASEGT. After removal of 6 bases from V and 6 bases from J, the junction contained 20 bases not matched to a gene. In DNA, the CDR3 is TGTGCCAGCAGAAGAGGGAGTGGGAGGGCCCCTACAATCAATGAGCAGTTCTTC. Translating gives CASRRGSGRAPTINEQFF.

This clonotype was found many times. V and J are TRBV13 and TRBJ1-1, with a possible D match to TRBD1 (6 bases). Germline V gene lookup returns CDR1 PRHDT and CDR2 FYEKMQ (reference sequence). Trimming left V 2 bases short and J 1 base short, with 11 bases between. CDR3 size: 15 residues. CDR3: CASSLQTGRNTEAFF. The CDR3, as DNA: TGTGCCAGCAGCTTACAAACAGGGAGGAACACTGAAGCTTTCTTT.

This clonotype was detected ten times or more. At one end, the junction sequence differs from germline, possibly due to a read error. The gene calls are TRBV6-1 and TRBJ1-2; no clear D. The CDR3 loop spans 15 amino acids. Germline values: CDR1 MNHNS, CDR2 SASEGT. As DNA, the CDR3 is TGTGCCAGCAGCGAAGGGAGCAGGCCTAACTATGGCTACACCTTC. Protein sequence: CASSEGSRPNYGYTF.

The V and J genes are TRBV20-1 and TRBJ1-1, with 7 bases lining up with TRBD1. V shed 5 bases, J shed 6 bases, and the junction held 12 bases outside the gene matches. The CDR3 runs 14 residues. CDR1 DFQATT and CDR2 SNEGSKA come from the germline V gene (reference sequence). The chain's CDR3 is CSAGGTVGEAEAFF. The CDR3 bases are TGCAGTGCTGGGGGGACAGTGGGGGAGGCTGAAGCTTTCTTT.

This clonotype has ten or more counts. In DNA form, the CDR3 reads TGCAGTGCAAAACTAGCGGGAGGGGGGACCGGGGAGCTGTTTTTT. Amino acid sequence: CSAKLAGGGTGELFF. J is TRBJ2-2 and V is TRBV20-1, with 13 bases lining up with TRBD2. The ends lost 6 bases at V and 5 bases at J; junction bases unmatched: 6. From germline, CDR1 is DFQATT and CDR2 SNEGSKA (reference sequence). This CDR3 has 15 amino acids.

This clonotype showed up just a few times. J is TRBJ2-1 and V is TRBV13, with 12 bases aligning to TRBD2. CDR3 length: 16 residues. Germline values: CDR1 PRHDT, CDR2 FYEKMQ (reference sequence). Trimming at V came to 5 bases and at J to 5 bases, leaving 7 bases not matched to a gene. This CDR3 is CASSPQTSGRNNEQFF. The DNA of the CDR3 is TGTGCCAGCAGCCCCCAGACTAGCGGGAGAAACAATGAGCAGTTCTTC.

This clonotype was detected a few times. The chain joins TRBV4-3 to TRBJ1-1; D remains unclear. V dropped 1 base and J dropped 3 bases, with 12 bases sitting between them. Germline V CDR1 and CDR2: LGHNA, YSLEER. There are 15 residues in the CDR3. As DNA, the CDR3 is TGCGCCAGCAGCCAAGGGAACCGGGGAGACACTGAAGCTTTCTTT. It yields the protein CASSQGNRGDTEAFF.

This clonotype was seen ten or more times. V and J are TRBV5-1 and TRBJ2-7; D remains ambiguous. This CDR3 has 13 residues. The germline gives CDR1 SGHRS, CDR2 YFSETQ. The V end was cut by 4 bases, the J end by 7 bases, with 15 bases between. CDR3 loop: CASSVTPGWEQYF. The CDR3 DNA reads TGCGCCAGCAGCGTTACGCCGGGTTGGGAGCAGTACTTC.

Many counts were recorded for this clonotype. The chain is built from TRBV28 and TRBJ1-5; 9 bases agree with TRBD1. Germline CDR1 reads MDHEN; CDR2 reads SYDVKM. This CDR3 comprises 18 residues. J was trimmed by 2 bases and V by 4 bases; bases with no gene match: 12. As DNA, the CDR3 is TGTGCCAGCAGTTCCAGTTGGGACAGGGCGGTCCGCAATCAGCCCCAGCATTTT. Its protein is CASSSSWDRAVRNQPQHF.

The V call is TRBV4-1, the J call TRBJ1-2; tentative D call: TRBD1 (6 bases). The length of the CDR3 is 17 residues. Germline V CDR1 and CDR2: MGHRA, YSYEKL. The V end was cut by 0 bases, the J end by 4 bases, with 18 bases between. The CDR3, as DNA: TGCGCCAGCAGCCAAGATTTCCGGGGGCAGGTCAGCTATGGCTACACCTTC. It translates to CASSQDFRGQVSYGYTF.